This TCR beta chain was captured by sequencing in a study of vaccination effects on CD4 cells after COVID-19 (dated by TCRdb to 2022 to 2024). Study-level background: In the ViraFEST assay, PBMC were stimulated with viral peptide pools, and antigen-specific CD4+ T cell clonotypes were then identified by expansion using TCR sequencing. Three convalescent patients were sampled early (day +14) and late (day +241, +227, +161 respectively) after vaccination. Across the study, the median time from the second dose to post-vaccine sampling was 72 days (range 14 to 241). About 2.1 million PBMC per well were cultured in IMDM with 5% human AB serum, 8.5 to 10 IU/ml IL-2 and gentamicin, plus 10 ug/ml peptides. SARS-CoV-2 spike-specific CD4+ TCR repertoires were compared before and after mRNA vaccination in COVID-19 convalescent patients and in infection-naive vaccine recipients. A total of nine to ten COVID-19 convalescent patients and a handful of SARS-CoV-2-naive healthy vaccine recipients were included in the full study. Cultures from other donors in the study were sequenced with the Oncomine TCR Beta short-read assay on an Illumina iSeq 100.

What the research found in general, with its limitations: Limitations of the study were the small number of convalescent patients and the absence of early post-infection timepoints. Clones induced by infection and clones induced by vaccination both contracted markedly at late timepoints after vaccination, which fits with T cell responses waning over time. Among convalescent patients, the spike-reactive repertoire after vaccination was made up mainly of new vaccine-induced clones that were largely distinct from the clones induced by infection.

Libraries came from the immunoSEQ multiplex PCR assay. TCR beta CDR3 sequencing was performed on DNA from the cultured, isolated CD4+ T cells. Per the authors' processing: The analysis removed non-productive TCR sequences, trimmed reads to the CDR3 region, and retained only CDR3s that were 7 or more amino acids long. Antigen-specific clonotypes were identified using the MANAFEST web app by comparison of expansion in peptide wells against reference cultures. Positive clones required FDR<0.05 expansion versus reference and all other wells, odds ratio above 5, and frequency above 0.1% in two replicate wells. Cross-reactive clonotypes were defined as significantly expanded in SARS-CoV-2 spike wells and in at least one common cold coronavirus spike condition. CDR3 similarity was assessed by Levenshtein distance with the stringdist R package, and unrooted trees were built with ape in R 3.6.1. TCRdb mirrors the immuneACCESS table, restricted to in-frame sequences. Some clones are absent from its copies; in checked studies, under half trace to an unresolved V gene, and the reason for the others is unknown. That table supplies the V and J calls and clone size; D and trimming were determined from the DNA. The sample table lists roughly 33,000 clones, roughly 80% of them with a count of one. Together, the top ten hold under 8% of the sample.

After approximately 11 days of culture, CD4+ T cells were isolated with the EasySep CD4+ T cell isolation kit. Convalescent patients had PCR-confirmed SARS-CoV-2 infection between March and December 2020, before Alpha, Beta and Delta variants emerged in the United States. Each participant got two doses of an mRNA SARS-CoV-2 vaccine, either BNT162b2 or mRNA-1273. On days 3 and 7, half of the culture medium was replaced with fresh IL-2-containing medium. Unless noted otherwise, every peptide stimulation condition was grown in triplicate wells. Using Ficoll-Paque Plus gradient centrifugation, PBMC were separated from whole blood and then either used fresh or cryopreserved at -140C. The QIAamp micro DNA kit was used to extract genomic DNA from the cultured CD4+ T cells. In regard to this clone: What this receptor recognizes is not known. Base qualities are not provided; no much larger clone lies one nucleotide away.

This clonotype originated in a human donor who had a prior SARS-CoV-2 infection. The sequences come from CD4+ T cells from PBMCs cultured without peptide, collected after COVID-19 vaccination.

The CDR3 is CASSVDREQPQHF. The nucleotide sequence reads TGTGCCAGCAGCGTCGACAGGGAACAGCCCCAGCATTTT. The rearranged segments are TRBV11-2 and TRBJ1-5; a stretch of 7 junction bases matches TRBD1. Compared with germline, V lacks 5 bases and J lacks 7 bases; bases without a gene match: 5. The germline V gene sets CDR1 to SGHAT and CDR2 to FQNNGV. The CDR3 spans 13 residues, from the cysteine through the phenylalanine. Just the 39-base CDR3 DNA is kept, in frame starting at base 1.